A single sample gave rise to the 3 T cell receptor beta chains below, sequenced in a study of T-cell reconstitution after alpha-beta-depleted transplantation in children. Preparation of the TCRbeta library was carried out with unique molecular identifiers. TCRdb analysed the PCR reads with MiXCR anew, one entry per CDR3 protein. The sample carries 500,000 to 750,000 distinct CDR3 sequences, approximately 30% recorded once. Material: PBMCs, obtained before TCRalphabeta/CD19-depleted stem cell transplant. The source is a boy younger than two with Wiskott-Aldrich syndrome, due to receive a stem cell transplant.

The V call is TRBV20-1, the J call TRBJ2-5; 9 bases match TRBD2. Looked up from germline, CDR1 is DFQATT and CDR2 is SNEGSKA (reference sequence). This CDR3 contains 14 residues. The V gene end was trimmed by 6 bases and the J gene end by 5 bases; junction bases not matched to a gene: 10. The CDR3, as DNA: TGCAGTGCAGTGGGGCTAGCGGGACGGGAGACCCAGTACTTC. This translates into CSAVGLAGRETQYF.

The chain joins TRBV12-3 or TRBV12-4 to TRBJ2-1, with TRBD2 matching 7 bases. Unmatched junction bases numbered 6, after V lost 1 base and J lost 0 bases. This CDR3 comprises 17 residues. CDR3 sequence reads: CASSLVLAETSYNEQFF. CDR3 DNA sequence: TGTGCCAGCAGTTTAGTCCTAGCGGAAACCTCCTACAATGAGCAGTTCTTC.

The chain links TRBV5-1 to TRBJ2-5, with TRBD1 matching over 8 bases. CDR1 and CDR2 from the germline V gene are SGHRS and YFSETQ. The CDR3 is 13 amino acids. Losses at the gene ends were 4 bases for V and 7 bases for J; bases not matched to a gene: 6. The CDR3 sequence is CASSTDRVGTQYF. CDR3 DNA sequence: TGCGCCAGCAGCACGGACAGGGTGGGGACCCAGTACTTC.